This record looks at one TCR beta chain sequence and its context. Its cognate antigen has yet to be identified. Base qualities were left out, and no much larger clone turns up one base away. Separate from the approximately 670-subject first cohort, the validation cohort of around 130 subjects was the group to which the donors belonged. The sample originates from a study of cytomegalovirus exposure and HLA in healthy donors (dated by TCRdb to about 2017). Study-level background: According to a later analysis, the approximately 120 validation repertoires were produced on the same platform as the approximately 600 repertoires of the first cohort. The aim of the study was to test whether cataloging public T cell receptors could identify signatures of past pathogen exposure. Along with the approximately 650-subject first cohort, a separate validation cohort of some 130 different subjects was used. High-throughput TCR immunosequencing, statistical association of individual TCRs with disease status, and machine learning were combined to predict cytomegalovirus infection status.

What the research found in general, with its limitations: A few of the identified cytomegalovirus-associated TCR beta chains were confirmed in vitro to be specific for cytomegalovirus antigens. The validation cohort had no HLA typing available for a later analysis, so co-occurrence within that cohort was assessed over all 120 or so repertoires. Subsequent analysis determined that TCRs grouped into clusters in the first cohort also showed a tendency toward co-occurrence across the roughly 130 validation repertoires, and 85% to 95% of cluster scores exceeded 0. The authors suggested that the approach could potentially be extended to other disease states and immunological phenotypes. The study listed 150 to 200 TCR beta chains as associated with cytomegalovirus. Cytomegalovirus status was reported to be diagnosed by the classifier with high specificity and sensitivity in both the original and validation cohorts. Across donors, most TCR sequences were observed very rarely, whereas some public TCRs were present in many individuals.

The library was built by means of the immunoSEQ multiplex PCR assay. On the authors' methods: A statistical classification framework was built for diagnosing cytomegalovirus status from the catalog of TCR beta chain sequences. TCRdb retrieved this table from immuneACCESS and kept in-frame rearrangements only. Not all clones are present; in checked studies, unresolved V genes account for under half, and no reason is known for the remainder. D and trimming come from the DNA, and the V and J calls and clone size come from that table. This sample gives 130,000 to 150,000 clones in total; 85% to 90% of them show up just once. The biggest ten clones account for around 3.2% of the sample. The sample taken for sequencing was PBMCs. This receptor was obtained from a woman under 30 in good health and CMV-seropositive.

In nucleotide form, the sequence is TGTGCCAGCAGTGACAGGGAAAATCAGCCCCAGCATTTT. This yields the protein CASSDRENQPQHF. The chain is encoded by TRBV27 joined to TRBJ1-5; 7 central nucleotides agree with TRBD1. The CDR3 starts with the cysteine, ends with the phenylalanine, and has 13 residues. Just CDR3 DNA is preserved here, 39 bases in frame from base 1. CDR1 and CDR2, per the germline V gene (reference sequence), are MNHEY and SMNVEV. Here V drops 5 bases and J drops 4 bases, and the junction holds 2 bases not matched to any gene.